This passage covers 9 T cell receptor beta chains from one sample sequenced in a study of blood T cell repertoires in COVID-19. Data came from immunoSEQ multiplex PCR; TCRdb stores just in-frame clones and leaves some out. The sample yields more than 150,000 clones, 80% to 90% seen once. The sample taken for sequencing was peripheral blood. Receptor source: a woman in her 70s with acute or convalescent COVID-19.

This sequence joins TRBV18 and TRBJ2-5; D gene uncertain. V shed 2 bases and J shed 4 bases, with 8 bases lying between them. Germline loops: CDR1 KGHSH, CDR2 LQKENI. This CDR3 has 13 residues. Written as DNA, the CDR3 is TGTGCCAGCTCACCAGAGTTTGGAGAGACCCAGTACTTC. Residues: CASSPEFGETQYF.

This chain links TRBV15 with TRBJ2-7; 8 nucleotides align to TRBD2. CDR3 length equals 16 residues. CDR1 and CDR2 from the germline V gene are LNHNV and YYDKDF (reference sequence). The junction had 7 bases not matched to a gene; V was cut back by 0 bases and J by 3 bases. CDR3 residues: CATSRDTTSAYYEQYF. The DNA of the CDR3 is TGTGCCACCAGCAGAGATACGACTAGCGCGTACTACGAGCAGTACTTC.

A single count supports this clone. This chain connects TRBV28 to TRBJ1-1; TRBD1 agrees at 9 bases. The CDR3 covers 14 residues. The V gene's germline CDR1 is MDHEN and CDR2 SYDVKM. J gave up 3 bases and V 5 bases, and 4 bases lay outside the gene matches. The DNA of the CDR3 is TGTGCCAGCAGTCCTTGGACAGGGGACACTGAAGCTTTCTTT. Protein product: CASSPWTGDTEAFF.

The chain combines TRBV7-2 with TRBJ2-1; 13 bases agree with TRBD2. V shed 3 bases, J shed 6 bases, and the junction held 2 bases outside the gene matches. Per the germline V gene, CDR1 is SGHTA and CDR2 is FQGNSA. The CDR3 is 15 residues long. Here the CDR3 DNA reads TGTGCCAGCAGCTTCACTAGCGGGGGGGCCAATGAGCAGTTCTTC. The encoded protein is CASSFTSGGANEQFF.

The gene calls are TRBV3-1 (or the pseudogene TRBV3-2) and TRBJ1-4; 7 bases line up with TRBD1. Germline CDR1 LGHDT, CDR2 YNNKEL (reference sequence). This CDR3 comprises 15 residues. V trimming: 3 bases; J trimming: 4 bases; junction bases outside the gene matches: 5. DNA for the CDR3: TGTGCCAGCAGCCAGACGGACAGGAATAATGAAAAACTGTTTTTT. It codes for CASSQTDRNNEKLFF.

The chain is built from TRBV19 and TRBJ1-2; D ambiguous. Trimming took off 6 bases at V and 3 bases at J, with 11 bases between the two ends. Germline CDR1 and CDR2: LNHDA and SQIVND (reference sequence). The CDR3 has 13 amino acids. CDR3 nucleotides: TGTGCCAGTAGAATCGGAGGGTACTATGGCTACACCTTC. Protein sequence: CASRIGGYYGYTF.

The chain employs TRBV6-2 or TRBV6-3 and TRBJ1-1; D is undetermined. The germline V gene encodes CDR1 MNHEY and CDR2 SVGEGT. The CDR3 has 14 residues. Trimming left V 4 bases short and J 1 base short, with 10 bases between. For the CDR3, the DNA is TGTGCCAGCAGTTTTTGGGAGGGGAACACTGAAGCTTTCTTT. Residues: CASSFWEGNTEAFF.

This chain uses TRBV27 with TRBJ2-1; 15 nucleotides match TRBD2. The CDR3 has 18 amino acids. CDR1 is MNHEY and CDR2 is SMNVEV in the germline V gene (reference sequence). The V segment lost 5 bases and the J segment 1 base; nucleotides outside the gene matches: 6. Written as DNA, the CDR3 is TGTGCCAGCAGTCTCGGACTAGCGGGAGGGCCTTCCTACAATGAGCAGTTCTTC. Its protein product is CASSLGLAGGPSYNEQFF.

This clone was seen only a few times. The rearrangement uses TRBV4-3 and TRBJ2-1, with D tentatively TRBD2 (6 bases). Germline V gene data show CDR1 as LGHNA and CDR2 as YSLEER. This CDR3 contains 14 residues. The V end lost 4 bases, the J end lost 8 bases, and 15 bases lay between the germline ends. DNA for the CDR3: TGCGCCAGCAGCCCGGGACTTCACAACGATGAGCAGTTCTTC. Residues: CASSPGLHNDEQFF.